The 21 T cell receptor beta chains presented below share a single source sample, sequenced in a study of T cell responses to AZD1222 COVID-19 vaccine (dated by TCRdb to the early 2020s). Receptors were amplified or captured by the immunoSEQ multiplex PCR assay. Drawn from immuneACCESS, this table holds only the in-frame rearrangements with V and J called that TCRdb kept. Clones are partly lost; checked studies trace under half to an unresolved V gene and leave the rest unexplained. In all, the sample holds approximately 100,000 clones, and over 75% of those were seen once. The ten largest clonotypes hold approximately 22% of the sample. Interpreted using the paper, the time point label stands for: baseline before first vaccination. The specimen was peripheral blood, collected on day 0 of AZD1222 vaccination. The receptors were sampled from an adult in good health.

The V and J genes are TRBV5-1 and TRBJ1-1; D is unclear. The ends were cut back, 1 base at V and 4 bases at J, with 8 bases in the middle. This CDR3 spans 13 amino acids. Germline V gene sequence: CDR1 SGHRS, CDR2 YFSETQ. The CDR3: CASSLRAGTEAFF. The CDR3 DNA reads TGCGCCAGCAGCTTGAGGGCTGGCACTGAAGCTTTCTTT.

The chain employs TRBV5-1 and TRBJ1-6; tentatively, D is TRBD1 (5 bases). This CDR3 is 14 amino acids long. The ends were cut back, 4 bases at V and 7 bases at J, with 12 bases in the middle. CDR1 SGHRS and CDR2 YFSETQ come from the germline V gene. The DNA of the CDR3 is TGCGCCAGCAGCAGCCTGCAGGGAAATTCACCCCTCCACTTT. It specifies CASSSLQGNSPLHF.

The chain carries TRBV5-1 and TRBJ1-2; D might be TRBD1 (5 bases). Trimming stripped 0 bases from V and 2 bases from J, with 8 bases between. This CDR3 comprises 14 residues. Germline V gene lookup returns CDR1 SGHRS and CDR2 YFSETQ. The DNA for the CDR3 is TGCGCCAGCAGCTTGGGTGGGGGGAACTATGGCTACACCTTC. Its protein is CASSLGGGNYGYTF.

The rearrangement uses TRBV18 and TRBJ1-2; D is possibly TRBD1 (5 bases). The germline V and J ends were trimmed by 4 bases and 4 bases, with 13 bases remaining between them. Germline V gene data show CDR1 as KGHSH and CDR2 as LQKENI. The CDR3 has 14 amino acids. The CDR3 protein is CASSQSDTLYGYTF. In DNA, the CDR3 is TGTGCCAGCTCACAGTCGGACACCCTCTATGGCTACACCTTC.

This clone was seen a handful of times. The genes are TRBV9 and TRBJ1-6; D is uncertain. CDR1 SGDLS and CDR2 YYNGEE come from the germline V gene. V was pared by 5 bases and J by 5 bases, with 8 bases between. The CDR3 consists of 13 residues. CDR3 in amino acids: CASRERDNSPLHF. In nucleotides, the CDR3 is TGTGCCAGCAGGGAAAGGGATAATTCACCCCTCCACTTT.

The chain couples TRBV3-1 (or the pseudogene TRBV3-2) to TRBJ2-1; D gene unclear. The CDR3 contains 11 residues. The germline gives CDR1 LGHDT, CDR2 YNNKEL (reference sequence). V gave up 1 base and J gave up 10 bases, with 5 bases separating them. CDR3 loop: CASSQVGEQFF. CDR3 nucleotides: TGTGCCAGCAGCCAAGTGGGGGAGCAGTTCTTC.

The rearrangement links TRBV6-1 to TRBJ2-1, with D possibly matching TRBD1 (5 bases). V lost 4 bases, J lost 0 bases, and 13 bases lay in between. This CDR3 contains 16 residues. Germline V gene data show CDR1 as MNHNS and CDR2 as SASEGT. The CDR3 is CASSVRVIGSYNEQFF. The DNA for the CDR3 is TGTGCCAGCAGTGTCAGGGTTATCGGCTCCTACAATGAGCAGTTCTTC.

The chain is built from TRBV30 and TRBJ1-1; the D gene is possibly TRBD1 (5 bases). CDR1 and CDR2 from the germline V gene are GTSNPN and SVGIG (reference sequence). This CDR3 comprises 17 residues. Trimming removed 5 bases at V and 0 bases at J, with 22 bases between. This CDR3 reads CAWPGDGGWGMNTEAFF. The CDR3 DNA reads TGTGCCTGGCCTGGGGACGGAGGGTGGGGGATGAACACTGAAGCTTTCTTT.

The chain combines TRBV10-3 with TRBJ2-7, with D tentatively TRBD1 (7 bases). This CDR3 has 14 residues. The V and J ends lost 6 bases and 1 base respectively, with 13 bases between them. Per germline, CDR1 ENHRY and CDR2 SYGVKD. DNA of the CDR3: TGTGCCATCAGGGAGGGACAGCTATCCTACGAGCAGTACTTC. This codes for CAIREGQLSYEQYF.

This clone was counted only a few times. CDR3 amino acids: CASSFDAGNIQYF. CDR3 in DNA: TGTGCCAGTAGCTTCGACGCCGGAAACATTCAGTACTTC. The gene calls are TRBV19 and TRBJ2-4; the D is unclear. In germline, CDR1 is LNHDA, CDR2 SQIVND (reference sequence). V lost 6 bases and J lost 6, with 12 bases in between. There are 13 residues in the CDR3.

V and J are TRBV5-1 and TRBJ1-2; D remains ambiguous. Trimming pared 5 bases from V and 6 bases from J, leaving 11 bases between. CDR1 and CDR2 from the germline V gene are SGHRS and YFSETQ. This CDR3 is built from 12 residues. The chain's CDR3 is CASSSGSDGYTF. The CDR3 bases are TGCGCCAGCAGTTCCGGGAGTGATGGCTACACCTTC. The whole variable domain, remainder taken from reference TRBV5-1 and TRBJ1-2, is KAGVTQTPRYLIKTRGQQVTLSCSPISGHRSVSWYQQTPGQGLQFLFEYFSETQRNKGNFPGRFSGRQFSNSRSEMNVSTLELGDSALYLCASSSGSDGYTFGSGTRLTVV.

The V call is TRBV5-6, the J call TRBJ1-1, with unresolved D. Germline CDR1 SGHDT, CDR2 YYEEEE. Trimming took off 2 bases at V and 5 bases at J, with 10 bases between the two ends. The CDR3 covers 13 residues. Here the CDR3 DNA reads TGTGCCAGCAGCTTCGGCAGCCGGACTGAAGCTTTCTTT. This gives the protein CASSFGSRTEAFF.

The V and J genes are TRBV7-8 and TRBJ2-1, with 9 bases fitting TRBD1. This CDR3 comprises 15 residues. V shed 6 bases, J shed 1 base, and the junction held 4 bases outside the gene matches. CDR1 is SGHVS, CDR2 FQNEAQ, per germline. The CDR3 loop reads CASRTGTGSYNEQFF. CDR3 coding DNA: TGTGCCAGCAGGACCGGGACAGGGTCCTACAATGAGCAGTTCTTC.

This clone was found once. The CDR3: CASRRQESWETQYF. CDR3 nucleotides: TGCGCCAGCAGGAGACAGGAATCGTGGGAGACCCAGTACTTC. The rearrangement joins TRBV5-1 to TRBJ2-5; D may be TRBD1 (6 bases). Per the germline V gene, CDR1 is SGHRS and CDR2 is YFSETQ. V lost 5 bases and J 5 bases, leaving 16 bases between the germline ends. There are 14 residues in the CDR3.

The V gene is TRBV4-3, the J gene TRBJ1-6, with TRBD1 matching over 9 bases. The V gene's germline CDR1 is LGHNA and CDR2 YSLEER. The CDR3 is made up of 14 amino acids. The J segment lost 10 bases and the V segment lost 4 bases, leaving 5 bases of the junction unmatched. CDR3 sequence (DNA): TGCGCCAGCAGCCCTGGGACAGGGAACTCACCCCTCCACTTT. Translated: CASSPGTGNSPLHF.

The chain uses TRBV5-4 and TRBJ1-2, with D possibly matching TRBD1 (5 bases). The CDR3 has 13 amino acids. Trimming shortened V by 5 bases and J by 4 bases, and 12 bases separated the two germline ends. In germline, CDR1 is SGHNT, CDR2 YYREEE (reference sequence). The chain's CDR3 is CASRLQGGYGYTF. The CDR3 DNA follows: TGTGCCAGCAGGCTGCAGGGAGGCTATGGCTACACCTTC.

The rearrangement joins TRBV18 to TRBJ1-1, with D hard to call. CDR1 and CDR2 (germline): KGHSH, LQKENI. The CDR3 consists of 16 residues. V was pared by 2 bases and J by 1 base, with 14 bases between. The CDR3 DNA follows: TGTGCCAGCTCACCAAACCCCTCTTCGGGGAACACTGAAGCTTTCTTT. It translates to CASSPNPSSGNTEAFF.

This rearrangement joins TRBV5-4 to TRBJ2-1, with 11 positions matching TRBD2. Germline CDR1 SGHNT, CDR2 YYREEE (reference sequence). V shed 2 bases and J 9 bases; nucleotides not matched to a gene: 7. CDR3 length: 15 residues. The CDR3 loop is CASSFAGLAGGEQFF. In DNA, the CDR3 is TGTGCCAGCAGCTTTGCGGGCCTAGCGGGAGGTGAGCAGTTCTTC.

J is TRBJ1-3 and V is TRBV19, with no clear D. Germline V gives CDR1 LNHDA, CDR2 SQIVND (reference sequence). The CDR3 sequence is 14 residues long. V dropped 5 bases and J dropped 4 bases, with 12 bases sitting between them. The CDR3 here is CASSESYRGNTIYF. In nucleotides, the CDR3 is TGTGCCAGTAGTGAGAGTTATAGGGGAAACACCATATATTTT.

V gene TRBV27 combines with J gene TRBJ2-3, with D possibly matching TRBD1 (6 bases). The CDR3 consists of 16 residues. CDR1 and CDR2 (germline): MNHEY, SMNVEV (reference sequence). The V end lost 5 bases, the J end lost 2 bases, and 17 bases lay between the germline ends. In DNA form, the CDR3 reads TGTGCCAGCAGTCCGAGGGGACACGAATCCACAGATACGCAGTATTTT. It codes for CASSPRGHESTDTQYF.

V usage is TRBV7-6 and J usage is TRBJ1-2; no clear D gene. This CDR3 is built from 16 residues. Germline V gene data show CDR1 as SGHVS and CDR2 as FNYEAQ. V lost 5 bases to trimming and J lost 4 bases, with 20 bases between them. CDR3 DNA sequence: TGTGCCAGCAGCGAGGGAAGCACCGGCAGCCTCTATGGCTACACCTTC. Translated: CASSEGSTGSLYGYTF.